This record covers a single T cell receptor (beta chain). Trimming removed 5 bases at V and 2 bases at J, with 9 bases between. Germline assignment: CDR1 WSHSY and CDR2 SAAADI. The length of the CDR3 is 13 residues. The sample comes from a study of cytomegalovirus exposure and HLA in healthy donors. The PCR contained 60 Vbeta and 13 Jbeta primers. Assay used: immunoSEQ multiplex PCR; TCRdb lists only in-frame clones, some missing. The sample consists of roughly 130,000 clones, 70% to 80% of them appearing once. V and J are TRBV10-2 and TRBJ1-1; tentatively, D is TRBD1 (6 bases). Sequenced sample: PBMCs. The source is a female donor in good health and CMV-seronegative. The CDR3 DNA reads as TGCGCCAGCAGTAAAGGGGGTAACACTGAAGCTTTCTTT. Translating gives CASSKGGNTEAFF.